What follows are 25 T cell receptor beta chains derived from one specimen sequenced in a study of tumor-infiltrating lymphocytes in localized non-small cell lung cancer. The data were produced by immunoSEQ multiplex PCR, yet TCRdb's version contains in-frame clones alone and is incomplete. Of about 16,000 clones listed, roughly four fifths are singletons. Sequencing used lung tumor tissue. The receptors were sampled from a human donor with non-small cell lung cancer.

This clone has a handful of counts. The rearrangement uses TRBV5-1 and TRBJ2-3; D possibly corresponds to TRBD2 (7 bases). This CDR3 spans 15 amino acids. The germline V and J ends were trimmed by 0 bases and 3 bases, with 11 bases remaining between them. Germline CDR1 is SGHRS and CDR2 is YFSETQ. CDR3 nucleotides: TGCGCCAGCAGCTTGGGCGGGGGCAAGACAGATACGCAGTATTTT. Amino acid sequence: CASSLGGGKTDTQYF.

V usage is TRBV20-1 and J usage is TRBJ2-3; D is undetermined. Trimming took 6 bases from V and 3 from J, leaving 7 bases between them. This CDR3 has 11 residues. CDR1 and CDR2 (germline): DFQATT, SNEGSKA (reference sequence). The CDR3 DNA sequence: TGCAGTGCGACCGGGACAGATACGCAGTATTTT. It translates to CSATGTDTQYF.

This clone was recorded a few times. V is TRBV2 and J is TRBJ1-5; D unresolved. Germline-derived CDR1 and CDR2 are SNHLY and FYNNEI. Trimming removed 2 bases at V and 3 bases at J, with 8 bases between. The CDR3 is 14 residues long. The CDR3 reads CASSEQTANQPQHF. For the CDR3, the DNA is TGTGCCAGCAGTGAACAAACGGCCAATCAGCCCCAGCATTTT. The full variable domain, with the rest looked up from reference TRBV2 and TRBJ1-5, is EPEVTQTPSHQVTQMGQEVILRCVPISNHLYFYWYRQILGQKVEFLVSFYNNEISEKSEIFDDQFSVERPDGSNFTLKIRSTKLEDSAMYFCASSEQTANQPQHFGDGTRLSIL.

This clone was seen a single time. The V and J genes are TRBV25-1 and TRBJ1-2; the D is unclear. The germline gives CDR1 MGHDK, CDR2 SYGVNS. V was pared by 3 bases and J by 9 bases, with 8 bases between. CDR3 length: 11 residues. The CDR3 sequence: CASSDSFSYTF. In DNA form, the CDR3 reads TGTGCCAGCAGTGACTCATTTAGCTACACCTTC.

Here the CDR3 reads CASSQGGRANYGYTF. The CDR3 DNA is TGTGCCAGCAGCCAAGGAGGGAGAGCTAACTATGGCTACACCTTC. The V gene is TRBV9, the J gene TRBJ1-2; D ambiguous. The V gene's germline CDR1 is SGDLS and CDR2 YYNGEE. V was trimmed by 4 bases and J by 0 bases, leaving 13 bases between them. The CDR3 contains 15 residues.

This chain connects TRBV5-1 to TRBJ2-7; D is ambiguous. V lost 7 bases and J lost 1, with 15 bases in between. Germline V gene lookup returns CDR1 SGHRS and CDR2 YFSETQ. CDR3 length equals 14 residues. For the CDR3, the DNA is TGCGCCAGCGCTTTTGTTTCAGCGTCCTACGAGCAGTACTTC. Residues: CASAFVSASYEQYF. Looking up the rest from reference TRBV5-1 and TRBJ2-7 gives the full variable domain: KAGVTQTPRYLIKTRGQQVTLSCSPISGHRSVSWYQQTPGQGLQFLFEYFSETQRNKGNFPGRFSGRQFSNSRSEMNVSTLELGDSALYLCASAFVSASYEQYFGPGTRLTVT.

The chain recombines TRBV30 with TRBJ1-2; D perhaps matches TRBD1 (6 bases). The CDR3 extends over 12 amino acids. CDR1 is GTSNPN and CDR2 is SVGIG in the germline V gene (reference sequence). Trimming cost V 4 bases and J 5 bases, with 11 bases left between them. The CDR3 DNA reads TGTGCCTGGACTTTAGGGGGTTATGGCTACACCTTC. Protein: CAWTLGGYGYTF.

V gene TRBV4-1 combines with J gene TRBJ1-4; no definite D call. The CDR3 length is 16 residues. V lost 0 bases and J 3 bases, leaving 11 bases between the germline ends. CDR1 is MGHRA, CDR2 YSYEKL, per germline. Here the CDR3 DNA reads TGCGCCAGCAGCCAAGATCGAGGGATCTCTAATGAAAAACTGTTTTTT. It codes for CASSQDRGISNEKLFF.

The sample holds a few counts of this clone. V gene TRBV2 combines with J gene TRBJ1-2; 9 nucleotides match TRBD1. Germline CDR1 reads SNHLY; CDR2 reads FYNNEI. CDR3 length: 15 residues. Losses at the gene ends were 6 bases for V and 5 bases for J; bases not matched to a gene: 10. The DNA for the CDR3 is TGTGCCAGCAGGCCGGGACAGGGAGGGAAATATGGCTACACCTTC. This codes for CASRPGQGGKYGYTF. Supplemented by reference TRBV2 and TRBJ1-2, the full variable domain reads EPEVTQTPSHQVTQMGQEVILRCVPISNHLYFYWYRQILGQKVEFLVSFYNNEISEKSEIFDDQFSVERPDGSNFTLKIRSTKLEDSAMYFCASRPGQGGKYGYTFGSGTRLTVV.

V is TRBV5-1 and J is TRBJ2-6; D uncertain. The CDR3 has 14 residues. Germline V gives CDR1 SGHRS, CDR2 YFSETQ. The V and J ends lost 6 bases and 4 bases respectively, with 11 bases between them. The CDR3 loop is CASKQRPGANVLTF. The CDR3 bases are TGCGCCAGCAAACAGAGACCCGGGGCCAACGTCCTGACTTTC.

As for this clone: Within the sample, other DNA sequences also encode this same CDR3. J is TRBJ2-5 and V is TRBV9; weak D call: TRBD1 (6 bases). The length of the CDR3 is 15 residues. Per the germline V gene, CDR1 is SGDLS and CDR2 is YYNGEE. The ends were cut back, 2 bases at V and 5 bases at J, with 16 bases in the middle. For the CDR3, the DNA is TGTGCCAGCAGCGTGAAACAGGGTCTTGGTGAGACCCAGTACTTC. Its translation is CASSVKQGLGETQYF.

The V and J genes are TRBV25-1 and TRBJ1-2; D possibly corresponds to TRBD1 (6 bases). The CDR3 runs 14 residues. Germline loops: CDR1 MGHDK, CDR2 SYGVNS. Trimming shortened V by 1 base and J by 7 bases, and 13 bases separated the two germline ends. Here the CDR3 DNA reads TGTGCCAGCAGTGAATCACAGGGAATCGGTGGCTACACCTTC. It codes for CASSESQGIGGYTF.

The chain employs TRBV4-1 and TRBJ1-4, with TRBD1 identical over 9 bases. The CDR3 totals 15 residues. The germline V gene has CDR1 MGHRA and CDR2 YSYEKL. The V gene end was trimmed by 0 bases and the J gene end by 8 bases; junction bases not matched to a gene: 4. The CDR3 DNA reads TGCGCCAGCAGCCAAGAAAACAGGGGGCGGGAAAAACTGTTTTTT. This encodes CASSQENRGREKLFF.

The rearrangement uses TRBV6-1 and TRBJ2-7, with D tentatively TRBD1 (6 bases). The V gene's germline CDR1 is MNHNS and CDR2 SASEGT. Trimming left V 8 bases short and J 3 bases short, with 11 bases between. This CDR3 is 12 amino acids long. This chain's CDR3 is CASRDTYYEQYF. The CDR3 nucleotides read TGTGCCAGCCGGGACACTTACTACGAGCAGTACTTC.

The chain carries TRBV5-4 and TRBJ1-3, with D possibly being TRBD1 (5 bases). Trimming stripped 0 bases from V and 0 bases from J, with 10 bases between. Per germline, CDR1 SGHNT and CDR2 YYREEE (reference sequence). The CDR3 is 16 residues long. This CDR3 is CASSLAGGGSGNTIYF. The CDR3 region has the DNA TGTGCCAGCAGCTTGGCCGGTGGGGGCTCTGGAAACACCATATATTTT.

The chain recombines TRBV2 with TRBJ2-3; the D gene is possibly TRBD2 (6 bases). This CDR3 has 15 residues. V shed 4 bases and J shed 3 bases, with 14 bases lying between them. CDR1 is SNHLY and CDR2 is FYNNEI in the germline V gene. As DNA, the CDR3 is TGTGCCAGCAGTGTTCAGATGGGGGGAACAGATACGCAGTATTTT. This encodes CASSVQMGGTDTQYF.

V gene TRBV6-5 combines with J gene TRBJ1-1; D is uncertain. The V end lost 2 bases, the J end lost 4 bases, and 5 bases lay between the germline ends. The CDR3 runs to 12 residues. Germline V gene sequence: CDR1 MNHEY, CDR2 SVGAGI. For the CDR3, the DNA is TGTGCCAGCAGTTACGGGCCCACTGAAGCTTTCTTT. Amino acid sequence: CASSYGPTEAFF.

This clone was recorded a few times. The chain employs TRBV5-1 and TRBJ1-2, with D perhaps matching TRBD1 (5 bases). Between the trimmed V and J ends, which lost 4 bases and 6 bases, there was a span of 13 bases. The germline CDR1 and CDR2 sequences are SGHRS and YFSETQ. The CDR3 sequence is 13 residues long. CDR3 amino acids: CASSPSGRDGYTF. The CDR3 DNA is TGCGCCAGCAGCCCGTCGGGACGGGATGGCTACACCTTC.

This chain uses TRBV5-1 with TRBJ1-4; TRBD1 agrees at 9 bases. The J segment lost 7 bases and the V segment lost 2 bases, leaving 3 bases of the junction unmatched. Germline V gives CDR1 SGHRS, CDR2 YFSETQ. The CDR3 sequence is 14 residues long. DNA for the CDR3: TGCGCCAGCAGCTTACAGGGGGCTGGTGAAAAACTGTTTTTT. Its protein product is CASSLQGAGEKLFF.

This chain links TRBV5-1 with TRBJ1-1; the match to TRBD1 covers 8 bases. The ends lost 5 bases at V and 4 bases at J; junction bases unmatched: 10. The CDR3 is 15 amino acids. Germline loops: CDR1 SGHRS, CDR2 YFSETQ. The CDR3 sequence: CASRLLSTGGTEAFF. Written as DNA, the CDR3 is TGCGCCAGCAGGTTGCTTAGTACAGGGGGCACTGAAGCTTTCTTT.

J is TRBJ2-1 and V is TRBV5-6, with 10 bases that match TRBD2. The germline CDR1 and CDR2 sequences are SGHDT and YYEEEE. There are 15 residues in the CDR3. The trim removed 5 bases at V and 10 bases at J, leaving 12 bases unmatched. The CDR3 loop reads CASRSIAGGIGEQFF. CDR3 in DNA: TGTGCCAGCAGGTCCATAGCGGGAGGTATTGGGGAGCAGTTCTTC.

The chain links TRBV28 to TRBJ1-1; possibly TRBD1 for D (5 bases). Trimming shortened V by 2 bases and J by 0 bases, and 10 bases separated the two germline ends. Germline-derived CDR1 and CDR2 are MDHEN and SYDVKM. The CDR3 consists of 15 residues. CDR3 nucleotides: TGTGCCAGCAGTTTAGACGGGGGGATGAACACTGAAGCTTTCTTT. Translating gives CASSLDGGMNTEAFF.

The rearrangement joins TRBV7-2 to TRBJ2-5; 11 bases line up with TRBD2. In germline, CDR1 is SGHTA, CDR2 FQGNSA. The CDR3 runs to 14 residues. V dropped 2 bases and J dropped 13; count of bases not matched to a gene: 9. CDR3 in amino acids: CASSLTGTSGGRYF. CDR3 DNA sequence: TGTGCCAGCAGCTTAACCGGGACTAGCGGAGGGAGGTACTTC.

The gene calls are TRBV19 and TRBJ1-3; D gene uncertain. CDR1 and CDR2 (germline): LNHDA, SQIVND (reference sequence). The CDR3 is 15 amino acids. Trimming shortened V by 5 bases and J by 0 bases, and 11 bases separated the two germline ends. The CDR3 sequence: CASSFVRTSGNTIYF. The CDR3 DNA reads TGTGCCAGTAGTTTCGTACGGACCTCTGGAAACACCATATATTTT.

The chain uses TRBV5-6 and TRBJ2-7, with D perhaps TRBD1 or TRBD2 (5 bases each). The germline V and J ends were trimmed by 4 bases and 1 base, with 12 bases remaining between them. The length of the CDR3 is 14 residues. CDR1 SGHDT and CDR2 YYEEEE come from the germline V gene. CDR3 coding DNA: TGTGCCAGCAGCCCCGGGGCACGGTCCTACGAGCAGTACTTC. It is translated as CASSPGARSYEQYF.